This note documents a single TCR beta chain sequence. Antigen specificity is unknown. The method was immunoSEQ multiplex PCR; TCRdb's version includes in-frame clones alone and lacks a portion of them. The sample has over 45,000 clones; 80% to 90% are singletons. The data derive from a study of T cell responses to AZD1222 COVID-19 vaccine. Study observations and caveats: With dominance at 160-218 and 743-854, vaccine-associated CD4 TCRs spanned spike. No day 14 peak samples; only post-peak repertoires were characterized.

This CDR3 spans 16 amino acids. Germline V gene lookup returns CDR1 MGHRA and CDR2 YSYEKL. V trimming: 1 base; J trimming: 7 bases; junction bases outside the gene matches: 9. Sequenced material: peripheral blood, taken on day 0 of AZD1222 vaccination. The chain uses TRBV4-1 and TRBJ1-4; 7 positions agree with TRBD1. This clonotype was sampled from an adult in good health. The CDR3 spells CASSQGARDSREKLFF. For the CDR3, the DNA is TGCGCCAGCAGCCAAGGGGCCCGGGACAGTCGTGAAAAACTGTTTTTT.